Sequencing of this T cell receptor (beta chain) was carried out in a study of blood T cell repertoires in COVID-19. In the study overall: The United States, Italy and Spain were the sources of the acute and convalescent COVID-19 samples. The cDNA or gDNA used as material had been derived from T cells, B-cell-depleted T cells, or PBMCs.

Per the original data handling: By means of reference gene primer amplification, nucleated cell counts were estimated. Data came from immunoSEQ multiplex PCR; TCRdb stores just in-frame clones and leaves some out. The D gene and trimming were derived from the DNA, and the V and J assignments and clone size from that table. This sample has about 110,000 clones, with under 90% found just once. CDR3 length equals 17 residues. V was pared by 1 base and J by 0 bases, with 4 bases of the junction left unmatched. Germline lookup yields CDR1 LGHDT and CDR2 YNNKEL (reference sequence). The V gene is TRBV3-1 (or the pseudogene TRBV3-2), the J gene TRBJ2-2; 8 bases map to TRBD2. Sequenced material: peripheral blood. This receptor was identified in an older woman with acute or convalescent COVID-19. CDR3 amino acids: CASSQGPGGANTGELFF. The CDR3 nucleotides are TGTGCCAGCAGCCAAGGGCCGGGGGGGGCGAACACCGGGGAGCTGTTTTTT.